These 30 T cell receptor beta chains came from one sample sequenced in a study of Graves' ophthalmopathy and Graves' hyperthyroidism. Amplification targeted the TCR beta CDR3 regions, with RNA transcripts as the source material. First-round RT-PCR used HTBI primers; second-round multiplex PCR followed. TCRdb analysed the multiplex PCR reads with MiXCR anew, one entry per CDR3 protein. Of 240,000 or so distinct CDR3 sequences listed, approximately 42% are singletons. Sequencing was carried out using peripheral blood. The receptors originated from an adult man with Graves' ophthalmopathy.

The sample holds a few counts of this clonotype. This chain links TRBV7-2 with TRBJ1-2, with D possibly matching TRBD1 (5 bases). CDR3 length: 15 residues. V shed 7 bases and J shed 2 bases, with 17 bases lying between them. Germline CDR1 and CDR2: SGHTA and FQGNSA. CDR3 in amino acids: CASTNPRAGNYGYTF. CDR3 sequence (DNA): TGTGCCAGCACCAACCCGCGGGCAGGGAACTATGGCTACACCTTC.

The V call is TRBV19, the J call TRBJ1-2; D not resolved. Germline values: CDR1 LNHDA, CDR2 SQIVND (reference sequence). The germline V and J ends were trimmed by 8 bases and 4 bases, with 11 bases remaining between them. The CDR3 totals 12 residues. The CDR3 region is CASGWGSYGYTF. CDR3 in DNA: TGTGCCAGTGGCTGGGGATCCTATGGCTACACCTTC. The complete variable domain, with remaining parts taken from reference TRBV19 and TRBJ1-2, reads DGGITQSPKYLFRKEGQNVTLSCEQNLNHDAMYWYRQDPGQGLRLIYYSQIVNDFQKGDIAEGYSVSREKKESFPLTVTSAQKNPTAFYLCASGWGSYGYTFGSGTRLTVV.

The rearrangement links TRBV24-1 to TRBJ1-2; unclear D gene. Germline values: CDR1 KGHDR, CDR2 SFDVKD. The CDR3 has 11 amino acids. Trimming removed 3 bases from V and 8 bases from J, with 6 bases in between. CDR3 in amino acids: CATSDPTGYTF. DNA of the CDR3: TGTGCCACCAGTGATCCTACAGGCTACACCTTC.

The chain couples TRBV7-3 to TRBJ1-6; 7 nucleotides match TRBD1. Unmatched junction bases numbered 11, after V lost 5 bases and J lost 4 bases. This CDR3 comprises 17 residues. CDR1 is SGHTA and CDR2 is FQGTGA in the germline V gene. The CDR3 loop is CASSDQYRGKYNSPLHF. CDR3 nucleotides: TGTGCCAGCAGCGACCAATACAGGGGAAAATATAATTCACCCCTCCACTTT.

On this clonotype itself: A read error may produce the germline difference seen at one junction end. This sequence joins TRBV10-3 and TRBJ2-5, with a tentative D call TRBD2 (6 bases). CDR1 ENHRY and CDR2 SYGVKD come from the germline V gene. The CDR3 extends over 17 amino acids. CDR3 in amino acids: CATSDALGLGGRETQYF. In nucleotides, the CDR3 is TGTGCCACCAGTGACGCCTTAGGACTCGGAGGGAGGGAGACCCAGTACTTC.

V gene TRBV10-3 combines with J gene TRBJ1-4; the match to TRBD1 covers 7 bases. Germline-derived CDR1 and CDR2 are ENHRY and SYGVKD. CDR3 length: 19 amino acids. The V gene end was trimmed by 0 bases and the J gene end by 7 bases; junction bases not matched to a gene: 17. The CDR3 DNA follows: TGTGCCATCAGTGAGTCCCGGACAGGTGCTCACTTGCGGGGTGAAAAACTGTTTTTT. This translates into CAISESRTGAHLRGEKLFF.

This clonotype was seen only a few times. The CDR3 DNA reads TGTGCCAGCAGGGGGGGGGGGAGCTCCTATAATTCACCCCTCCACTTT. This codes for CASRGGGSSYNSPLHF. V gene TRBV25-1 combines with J gene TRBJ1-6; the D gene is possibly TRBD1 (5 bases). Germline CDR1 reads MGHDK; CDR2 reads SYGVNS. This CDR3 is built from 16 residues. The V and J ends lost 6 bases and 0 bases respectively, with 12 bases between them. Based on the CDR3 plus reference TRBV25-1 and TRBJ1-6, the full variable domain is EADIYQTPRYLVIGTGKKITLECSQTMGHDKMYWYQQDPGMELHLIHYSYGVNSTEKGDLSSESTVSRIRTEHFPLTLESARPSHTSQYLCASRGGGSSYNSPLHFGNGTRLTVT.

As concerns this clonotype: It is likely a read error, because the conserved phenylalanine at the end of the CDR3 is missing. V gene TRBV9 combines with J gene TRBJ1-2; possible D gene TRBD1, 6 bases. In germline, CDR1 is SGDLS, CDR2 YYNGEE. The CDR3 is 16 residues long. V was trimmed by 0 bases and J by 5 bases, leaving 17 bases between them. The CDR3 region is CASSVVGGGSGYGYTV. The CDR3 bases are TGTGCCAGCAGCGTAGTCGGAGGGGGATCGGGGTATGGCTACACCGTC.

This clonotype was counted at least ten times. The CDR3 sequence: CAISESTTFYGYTF. The CDR3 region has the DNA TGTGCCATCAGTGAGTCGACGACATTCTATGGCTACACCTTC. The rearrangement links TRBV10-3 to TRBJ1-2; D is unresolved. The V end was cut by 0 bases, the J end by 4 bases, with 9 bases between. The CDR3 length is 14 residues. Germline V CDR1 and CDR2: ENHRY, SYGVKD.

This chain uses TRBV5-1 with TRBJ1-4; D not resolved. Between the trimmed V and J ends, which lost 0 bases and 2 bases, there was a span of 8 bases. Germline CDR1 and CDR2: SGHRS and YFSETQ. The CDR3 is made up of 15 amino acids. Written as DNA, the CDR3 is TGCGCCAGCAGCTTGGAGGGAAACACTAATGAAAAACTGTTTTTT. It codes for CASSLEGNTNEKLFF.

This clonotype has at least ten counts. The chain has TRBV29-1 and TRBJ1-1; TRBD1 might be the D (6 bases). The V end was cut by 4 bases, the J end by 1 base, with 7 bases between. Germline CDR1 reads SQVTM; CDR2 reads ANQGSEA. This CDR3 comprises 12 residues. The CDR3 region is CSVGTANTEAFF. CDR3 coding DNA: TGCAGCGTTGGGACAGCGAACACTGAAGCTTTCTTT.

About this clonotype: A read error may account for a junction end that differs from germline. The V gene is TRBV7-7, the J gene TRBJ2-7; TRBD2 matches at 10 bases. CDR1 and CDR2 (germline): SSHAT, FNYEAQ (reference sequence). This CDR3 comprises 13 residues. The CDR3 sequence: CASSLVAGGEQYF. The CDR3 DNA reads TGTGCTAGCAGCTTAGTAGCGGGAGGCGAGCAGTACTTC.

This clonotype was seen a few times. The genes are TRBV24-1 and TRBJ1-5, with 7 bases aligning to TRBD1. This CDR3 spans 18 amino acids. Trimming cost V 0 bases and J 5 bases; bases outside gene matches: 12. Germline V gene data show CDR1 as KGHDR and CDR2 as SFDVKD. CDR3 sequence: CATSDLPPLTGRHQPQHF. CDR3 bases: TGTGCCACCAGTGATTTGCCCCCCCTGACAGGGCGCCATCAGCCCCAGCATTTT.

This clonotype has just a few counts. At one boundary the junction diverges from the germline segment, which might be a read error. The chain recombines TRBV6-4 with TRBJ2-2; weak D call: TRBD2 (6 bases). This CDR3 is 14 amino acids long. CDR1 MRHNA and CDR2 SNTAGT come from the germline V gene. DNA for the CDR3: TGTGCCAGCAGTACGACTAGGAACACCGAGGAGCTGTTTTTT. Its protein product is CASSTTRNTEELFF.

This clonotype was picked up one time. The genes are TRBV20-1 and TRBJ1-1; D remains unclear. The germline gives CDR1 DFQATT, CDR2 SNEGSKA (reference sequence). V was clipped by 2 bases and J by 4 bases, with 14 bases between them. The CDR3 spans 14 residues. The CDR3 protein is CSARPGPISTEAFF. The DNA of the CDR3 is TGCAGTGCTAGACCGGGTCCGATTTCCACTGAAGCTTTCTTT.

This clonotype was detected only a few times. V is TRBV4-2 and J is TRBJ2-5; D is tentatively TRBD1 or TRBD2 (7 bases each). The CDR3 has 15 residues. Trimming pared 4 bases from V and 4 bases from J, leaving 16 bases between. Germline assignment: CDR1 LGHNA and CDR2 YNFKEQ. The CDR3 DNA is TGTGCCAGCAGCCGCGGGGAGGGGGCATCAGAGACCCAGTACTTC. Protein: CASSRGEGASETQYF.

This clonotype occurred a few times. The gene calls are TRBV20-1 and TRBJ1-2, with 9 bases identical to TRBD1. Germline loops: CDR1 DFQATT, CDR2 SNEGSKA (reference sequence). Trimming at V came to 6 bases and at J to 7 bases, leaving 12 bases not matched to a gene. The CDR3 is 14 residues long. The chain's CDR3 is CSAINTGGLIGYTF. The CDR3 DNA is TGCAGTGCAATAAACACAGGGGGCCTTATTGGCTACACCTTC.

This clonotype was seen once. The V gene is TRBV2, the J gene TRBJ1-4, with D possibly matching TRBD1 (6 bases). The V end was cut by 5 bases, the J end by 15 bases, with 16 bases between. The CDR3 is 12 amino acids. CDR1 is SNHLY and CDR2 is FYNNEI in the germline V gene. The CDR3: CASSLSGTSVFF. In DNA form, the CDR3 reads TGTGCCAGCAGTTTGTCCGGGACATCGGTGTTTTTT.

This clonotype showed up just once. The chain carries TRBV3-1 and TRBJ1-4; D not resolved. The V end was cut by 3 bases, the J end by 8 bases, with 13 bases between. The CDR3 covers 14 residues. CDR1 is LGHDT, CDR2 YNNKEL, per germline (reference sequence). The CDR3: CASSHRETGEKLFF. The CDR3 DNA is TGTGCCAGCAGCCACCGGGAGACGGGGGAAAAACTGTTTTTT.

This chain joins TRBV12-3 or TRBV12-4 and TRBJ2-7; D gene ambiguous. This CDR3 comprises 14 residues. The ends were cut back, 2 bases at V and 1 base at J, with 9 bases in the middle. The CDR3 sequence is CASSLSERSYEQYF. CDR3 in DNA: TGTGCCAGCAGTTTATCGGAAAGGTCCTACGAGCAGTACTTC.

This clonotype was picked up many times. V is TRBV29-1 and J is TRBJ1-2; tentative D call: TRBD1 (5 bases). The CDR3 spans 14 residues. V gave up 7 bases and J gave up 4 bases, with 19 bases separating them. Germline lookup yields CDR1 SQVTM and CDR2 ANQGSEA. CDR3 in DNA: TGCAGCGCCGTTGAGGGGTCTACAGGCTATGGCTACACCTTC. This gives the protein CSAVEGSTGYGYTF.

This clonotype occurred a few times. Here the CDR3 reads CASSPGQLNTEAFF. DNA for the CDR3: TGTGCCAGCAGCCCGGGACAGCTGAACACTGAAGCTTTCTTT. J is TRBJ1-1 and V is TRBV3-1, with 7 nucleotides matching TRBD1. The CDR3 contains 14 residues. V gave up 4 bases and J gave up 0 bases; unmatched junction bases: 2. Germline lookup yields CDR1 LGHDT and CDR2 YNNKEL (reference sequence).

A word on this clonotype: At one of its ends the junction is not consistent with the germline gene, which may arise from a read error. This chain links TRBV10-3 with TRBJ1-6; D gene unclear. This CDR3 spans 16 amino acids. Germline V gene lookup returns CDR1 ENHRY and CDR2 SYGVKD. The CDR3 region has the DNA TGTGCCAGCAGTGAAGCCGGGAGCTCCTATAATTCACCCCTCCACTTT. Amino acid sequence: CASSEAGSSYNSPLHF.

This clonotype was counted a few times. The rearrangement joins TRBV19 to TRBJ1-2; a weak D match, TRBD1 (6 bases). Per the germline V gene, CDR1 is LNHDA and CDR2 is SQIVND (reference sequence). Trimming cost V 4 bases and J 1 base, with 7 bases left between them. This CDR3 is 13 amino acids long. The CDR3 reads CASSTQGNYGYTF. The DNA of the CDR3 is TGTGCCAGTAGTACACAGGGTAACTATGGCTACACCTTC.

In its sample, this clonotype was seen a few times. The chain recombines TRBV15 with TRBJ2-6, with 8 bases lining up with TRBD1. J was trimmed by 0 bases and V by 1 base; bases with no gene match: 8. Germline V gives CDR1 LNHNV, CDR2 YYDKDF (reference sequence). This CDR3 comprises 19 residues. The CDR3 spells CATSRAFGQGASGANVLTF. CDR3 in DNA: TGTGCCACCAGCAGAGCCTTCGGGCAGGGGGCCTCTGGGGCCAACGTCCTGACTTTC.

The V gene is TRBV5-1, the J gene TRBJ2-7, with 8 bases fitting TRBD2. The CDR3 consists of 15 residues. From germline, CDR1 is SGHRS and CDR2 YFSETQ. V trimming: 1 base; J trimming: 7 bases; junction bases outside the gene matches: 10. CDR3 coding DNA: TGCGCCAGCAGCTTGTCTGCGGGGGGCCTGAGGGAGCAGTACTTC. Translating it yields CASSLSAGGLREQYF. Based on the CDR3 plus reference TRBV5-1 and TRBJ2-7, the full variable domain is KAGVTQTPRYLIKTRGQQVTLSCSPISGHRSVSWYQQTPGQGLQFLFEYFSETQRNKGNFPGRFSGRQFSNSRSEMNVSTLELGDSALYLCASSLSAGGLREQYFGPGTRLTVT.

This clonotype was detected many times. V gene TRBV15 combines with J gene TRBJ2-7; TRBD1 matches at 7 bases. The CDR3 covers 14 residues. The germline V gene encodes CDR1 LNHNV and CDR2 YYDKDF (reference sequence). V shed 0 bases and J 5 bases; nucleotides not matched to a gene: 4. In DNA form, the CDR3 reads TGTGCCACCAGCAGAGATCAACAGGGGAACGAGCAGTACTTC. Encoded protein: CATSRDQQGNEQYF.

The V call is TRBV12-5, the J call TRBJ2-7; D is possibly TRBD1 (6 bases). Looked up from germline, CDR1 is LGHNT and CDR2 is FRNRAP. This CDR3 region has 15 residues. This CDR3 reads CASSLGQIPGYEQYF. CDR3 DNA sequence: TGTGCCAGCAGTCTTGGACAGATCCCTGGCTACGAGCAGTACTTC. The full variable domain, rest sourced from reference TRBV12-5 and TRBJ2-7, is DARVTQTPRHKVTEMGQEVTMRCQPILGHNTVFWYRQTMMQGLELLAYFRNRAPLDDSGMPKDRFSAEMPDATLATLKIQPSEPRDSAVYFCASSLGQIPGYEQYFGPGTRLTVT.

This clonotype was seen a handful of times. The chain carries TRBV11-2 and TRBJ2-7, with 9 bases fitting TRBD1. CDR3 size: 15 residues. The V and J ends lost 0 bases and 2 bases, in that order; junction bases with no gene match: 2. In germline, CDR1 is SGHAT, CDR2 FQNNGV. CDR3 region: CASSLDRTGAYEQYF. CDR3 DNA: TGTGCCAGCAGCTTAGACAGGACAGGGGCCTACGAGCAGTACTTC.

Note on this clonotype: At one of its ends the junction is not consistent with the germline gene, which may arise from a read error. This chain uses TRBV7-9 with TRBJ1-2, with a tentative D call TRBD1 (5 bases). The germline V gene encodes CDR1 SEHNR and CDR2 FQNEAQ (reference sequence). This CDR3 spans 15 amino acids. CDR3 in DNA: TGTACCAGCAGCCCCGACGCAGGGCAGGGCGGCGGCTACACCTTC. Translation gives CTSSPDAGQGGGYTF.